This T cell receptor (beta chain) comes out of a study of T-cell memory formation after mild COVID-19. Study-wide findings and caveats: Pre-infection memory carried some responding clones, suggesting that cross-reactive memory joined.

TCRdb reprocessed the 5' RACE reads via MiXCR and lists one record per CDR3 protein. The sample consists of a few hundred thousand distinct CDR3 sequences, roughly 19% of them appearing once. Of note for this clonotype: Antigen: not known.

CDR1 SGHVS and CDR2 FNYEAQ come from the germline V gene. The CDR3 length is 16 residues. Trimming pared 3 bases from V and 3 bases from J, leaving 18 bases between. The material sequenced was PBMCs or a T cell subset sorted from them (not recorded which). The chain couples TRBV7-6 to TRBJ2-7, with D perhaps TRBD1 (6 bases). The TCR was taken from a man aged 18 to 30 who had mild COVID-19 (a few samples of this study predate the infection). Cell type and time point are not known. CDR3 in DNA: TGTGCCAGCAGCTTGGGCGTACCGGGACAAGACTACGAGCAGTACTTC. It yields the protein CASSLGVPGQDYEQYF.